This TCR beta chain emerged from a study of T-cell reconstitution after alpha-beta-depleted transplantation in children. Study-level findings and limits: High day-60 TCRbeta diversity in some patients came from surviving recipient T cells and thymic progenitors. After one year, T-cell counts and TCRbeta diversity mostly came from new T cells. Expanded graft clones numbering several hundred reportedly gave rise to alpha-beta T cells about two months after transplant.

V was shortened by 5 bases and J by 5 bases, with 9 bases between the two germline ends. This CDR3 comprises 11 residues. In germline, CDR1 is SQVTM, CDR2 ANQGSEA. It was with unique molecular identifiers that the TCRbeta library was prepared. TCRdb re-called the PCR reads through MiXCR, storing one row per CDR3 protein. The sample comprises 250,000 to 300,000 distinct CDR3 sequences, almost 8% of which are singletons, and approximately 9% rests with the top ten. This clonotype was detected many times. Its antigen is not identified. This sample comprised peripheral blood, obtained 360 days after TCRalphabeta/CD19-depleted stem cell transplant. This TCR derives from a female patient between 2 and 15 years old who had a stem cell transplant for Fanconi anemia, so the T cells may come from the graft donor. The V call is TRBV29-1, the J call TRBJ1-1, with a possible D match to TRBD1 (6 bases). The CDR3 nucleotides are TGCAGCGTTAACAGGGTGACTGAAGCTTTCTTT. Translation gives CSVNRVTEAFF.